The clone carrying this T cell receptor beta chain came up a few times. Antigen: not known. The sample comes from a study of T cell repertoires in cytomegalovirus infection. The overall study: The study used recently identified HLA-C-restricted and well-studied HLA-B-restricted CMV epitopes. CMV infection together with matching HLA type was indicated by public TCR beta signatures. General study points: In two of eight donors, the top clonotype was HLA-C-restricted CMV-specific. Summed public TCR beta family frequency identified CMV carriers bearing the relevant HLA.

TCRdb reprocessed the reads with MiXCR, giving one entry per CDR3 protein. The table shows under 200,000 distinct CDR3 sequences, with roughly 20% occurring only once. The CDR3 is made up of 16 amino acids. The V gene's germline CDR1 is SGHVS and CDR2 FNYEAQ. V was trimmed by 5 bases and J by 1 base, leaving 14 bases between them. This chain joins TRBV7-6 and TRBJ2-2, with D tentatively TRBD2 (6 bases). The clonotype comes from a human donor in good health (CMV status not recorded). Some clones in this sample may be carry-over from other donors' samples. The sample was CD8+ T cells from cultured PBMCs, taken from culture after CMV antigen stimulation. CDR3 amino acids: CASSSRPGGNTGELFF. In nucleotides, the CDR3 is TGTGCCAGCAGCAGCCGGCCCGGGGGGAACACCGGGGAGCTGTTTTTT.